The T cell receptor (beta chain) described here comes from a study of CD8+CD57+ T cells in acquired aplastic anemia. CD8+CD57+ cell expansion had been shown by flow cytometry in patients chosen for sequencing. TCR beta VDJ and CDR3 profiling used genomic DNA as template. A single record per CDR3 protein comes from TCRdb applying MiXCR to the reads. The profile shows hundreds of thousands of distinct CDR3 sequences, more than 40% of them singletons. The V gene lost 4 bases and the J gene lost 5 bases, with 12 bases spanning the gap. Germline assignment: CDR1 WNHNN and CDR2 SYGVQD (reference sequence). This CDR3 spans 13 amino acids. This clonotype was detected a few times.

This sequence originates from a human donor with aplastic anemia. J is TRBJ2-7 and V is TRBV10-1, with D unclear. The material sequenced was sorted CD4+, CD8+, or CD8+CD57+ T cells (not recorded which) from PBMCs. CDR3 sequence reads: CASSVGSLDEQYF. The CDR3 DNA sequence: TGCGCCAGCAGTGTGGGTAGTTTAGACGAGCAGTACTTC.